This TCR beta chain was identified during a study of shared clonotypes between healthy human individuals. The CDR3 is 14 residues long. Germline CDR1 and CDR2: KGHSH and LQKENI. With V trimmed by 3 bases and J by 4 bases, 4 bases remained unmatched. Assay execution proceeded at the deep level. The repertoire was sequenced with immunoSEQ multiplex PCR; TCRdb's copy has only in-frame clones and lacks some. The repertoire consists of 170,000 or so clones, with approximately 70% occurring once and the leading ten covering 10%. Sequenced material: memory CD4+ T cells sorted from blood. This sample's subset: CD45RA-negative fraction. The sequence came from a man under 40 in good health. V and J are TRBV18 and TRBJ2-3; TRBD1 aligns across 7 bases. This chain's CDR3 is CASSPSQGADTQYF. The CDR3 DNA reads TGTGCCAGCTCACCCAGTCAGGGGGCAGATACGCAGTATTTT.